Following are 17 T cell receptor beta chains from one sample sequenced in a study of blood T cell repertoires in COVID-19. The method was immunoSEQ multiplex PCR; TCRdb's version includes in-frame clones alone and lacks a portion of them. The sample shows 200,000 to 250,000 clones, 84% of them seen only once. The sequenced sample consisted of peripheral blood. The origin of the receptors is a woman aged 45-65 years with active or convalescent COVID-19.

In nucleotides, the CDR3 is TGTGCCAGCAGCCCCCGCCGGGAGGGAATATATGGCTACACCTTC. It is translated as CASSPRREGIYGYTF. V and J are TRBV3-1 (or the pseudogene TRBV3-2) and TRBJ1-2; D unclear. Deletions cut 4 bases from V and 5 bases from J, with 17 bases between. The CDR3 is made up of 15 amino acids. From germline, CDR1 is LGHDT and CDR2 YNNKEL (reference sequence).

The chain has TRBV6-6 and TRBJ1-1; maybe TRBD1 (6 bases). Trimming took off 6 bases at V and 6 bases at J, with 8 bases between the two ends. The CDR3 contains 11 residues. The germline gives CDR1 MNHNY, CDR2 SVGAGI (reference sequence). The CDR3 here is CASRQGSEAFF. The CDR3 nucleotides read TGTGCCAGCAGACAGGGATCTGAAGCTTTCTTT.

This rearrangement joins TRBV24-1 to TRBJ2-2, with 7 bases lining up with TRBD1. The CDR3 length is 19 residues. Per the germline V gene, CDR1 is KGHDR and CDR2 is SFDVKD. The V segment lost 3 bases and the J segment 3 bases; nucleotides outside the gene matches: 15. In DNA form, the CDR3 reads TGTGCCACCAGTGATCCCAAACCGACTCAGACAGGGCACACCGGGGAGCTGTTTTTT. Its translation: CATSDPKPTQTGHTGELFF.

The CDR3 loop is CASSPGVGSYEQYV. DNA of the CDR3: TGTGCCAGTAGTCCAGGGGTAGGGTCCTACGAGCAGTACGTC. V and J are TRBV19 and TRBJ2-7, with D possibly TRBD1 on 6 matching bases. Looked up from germline, CDR1 is LNHDA and CDR2 is SQIVND (reference sequence). With 5 bases removed from V and 1 base from J, the gap between germline ends came to 12 bases. The CDR3 consists of 14 residues.

The gene calls are TRBV5-4 and TRBJ2-1; 7 nucleotides agree with TRBD2. Trimming at V came to 0 bases and at J to 4 bases, leaving 4 bases not matched to a gene. This CDR3 comprises 15 residues. The V gene's germline CDR1 is SGHNT and CDR2 YYREEE (reference sequence). CDR3 amino acids: CASSLAGLSYNEQFF. CDR3 coding DNA: TGTGCCAGCAGCTTGGCGGGACTATCTTACAATGAGCAGTTCTTC.

The rearrangement uses TRBV6-5 and TRBJ1-4, with D possibly being TRBD1 (5 bases). Germline CDR1 is MNHEY and CDR2 is SVGAGI. The ends were cut back, 0 bases at V and 4 bases at J, with 12 bases in the middle. The length of the CDR3 is 16 residues. Here the CDR3 reads CASSYSPARVNEKLFF. The DNA of the CDR3 is TGTGCCAGCAGTTACTCACCCGCCAGGGTTAATGAAAAACTGTTTTTT.

This chain uses TRBV19 with TRBJ1-6, with 9 bases lining up with TRBD1. The ends lost 6 bases at V and 6 bases at J; junction bases unmatched: 6. CDR1 LNHDA and CDR2 SQIVND come from the germline V gene (reference sequence). The CDR3 consists of 15 residues. The CDR3 region has the DNA TGTGCCAGTAGGCCCGGGACAGGGATTAATTCACCCCTCCACTTT. This codes for CASRPGTGINSPLHF.

This clone appeared a single time. This sequence joins TRBV27 and TRBJ1-3, with a tentative D call TRBD1 (6 bases). CDR1 is MNHEY and CDR2 is SMNVEV in the germline V gene (reference sequence). V was clipped by 8 bases and J by 8 bases, with 22 bases between them. The CDR3 loop spans 15 amino acids. CDR3 protein: CASSQRGGEVDTIYF. CDR3 sequence (DNA): TGTGCCAGCTCCCAAAGGGGGGGAGAGGTTGACACCATATATTTT.

The chain carries TRBV18 and TRBJ1-2; 7 bases are shared with TRBD1. The CDR3 length is 16 residues. The V segment lost 1 base and the J segment 8 bases; nucleotides outside the gene matches: 13. Germline CDR1 reads KGHSH; CDR2 reads LQKENI. The CDR3 loop reads CASSPRIGQDHRGYTF. The DNA of the CDR3 is TGTGCCAGCTCACCACGTATAGGACAGGACCATAGAGGCTACACCTTC.

V usage is TRBV7-9 and J usage is TRBJ1-6, with D maybe TRBD1 (5 bases). Germline lookup yields CDR1 SEHNR and CDR2 FQNEAQ (reference sequence). Between the trimmed V and J ends, which lost 5 bases and 9 bases, there was a span of 8 bases. The CDR3 has 12 residues. CDR3 nucleotide sequence: TGTGCCAGCAGCCAGGGAAGTTCACCCCTCCACTTT. Its protein is CASSQGSSPLHF.

The genes are TRBV19 and TRBJ1-2, with D tentatively TRBD1 (5 bases). Germline loops: CDR1 LNHDA, CDR2 SQIVND (reference sequence). The V gene lost 4 bases and the J gene lost 4 bases, with 16 bases spanning the gap. The CDR3 is 15 residues long. The CDR3 region has the DNA TGTGCCAGTAGTACCGACAGCCTGGGCAGCTATGGCTACACCTTC. Amino acids: CASSTDSLGSYGYTF.

The CDR3 spells CASSTGGSGNTIYF. The CDR3 DNA follows: TGTGCCAGCAGTACAGGGGGCTCTGGAAACACCATATATTTT. The genes are TRBV6-5 and TRBJ1-3; TRBD1 agrees at 8 bases. The CDR3 totals 14 residues. J lost 0 bases, V lost 5 bases, and 0 bases had no gene match. CDR1 is MNHEY, CDR2 SVGAGI, per germline.

This clone was counted a single time. This chain uses TRBV4-1 with TRBJ1-2; a weak D match, TRBD1 (6 bases). Per the germline V gene, CDR1 is MGHRA and CDR2 is YSYEKL. The CDR3 is made up of 15 amino acids. The ends were cut back, 3 bases at V and 7 bases at J, with 18 bases in the middle. Here the CDR3 reads CASSHKAGARAGYTF. In DNA, the CDR3 is TGCGCCAGCAGCCACAAAGCGGGGGCAAGGGCTGGCTACACCTTC.

The chain recombines TRBV28 with TRBJ1-2, with a possible D match to TRBD1 (5 bases). This CDR3 spans 16 amino acids. V dropped 4 bases and J dropped 0 bases, with 15 bases sitting between them. Germline loops: CDR1 MDHEN, CDR2 SYDVKM. CDR3 sequence: CASSSYSTDANYGYTF. The CDR3 DNA follows: TGTGCCAGCAGTTCCTACTCGACAGACGCTAACTATGGCTACACCTTC.

The rearrangement joins TRBV7-6 to TRBJ1-2; TRBD1 agrees at 11 bases. The germline gives CDR1 SGHVS, CDR2 FNYEAQ. V shed 2 bases, J shed 8 bases, and the junction held 10 bases outside the gene matches. CDR3 length: 16 amino acids. The chain's CDR3 is CASSLSRGQGAGGYTF. For the CDR3, the DNA is TGTGCCAGCAGCTTATCCCGTGGACAGGGGGCTGGAGGCTACACCTTC. The variable domain in full, with the rest retrieved from reference TRBV7-6 and TRBJ1-2, is GAGVSQSPRYKVTKRGQDVALRCDPISGHVSLYWYRQALGQGPEFLTYFNYEAQQDKSGLPNDRFSAERPEGSISTLTIQRTEQRDSAMYRCASSLSRGQGAGGYTFGSGTRLTVV.

The chain couples TRBV3-1 (or the pseudogene TRBV3-2) to TRBJ2-3, with 9 bases aligning to TRBD2. The ends lost 0 bases at V and 8 bases at J; junction bases unmatched: 12. The CDR3 extends over 17 amino acids. CDR1 and CDR2 from the germline V gene are LGHDT and YNNKEL (reference sequence). This CDR3 is CASSQEVAGARGSTQYF. DNA for the CDR3: TGTGCCAGCAGCCAAGAAGTAGCGGGGGCCCGGGGGAGTACGCAGTATTTT.

The genes are TRBV28 and TRBJ1-4, with D perhaps matching TRBD1 (6 bases). Trimming removed 4 bases at V and 6 bases at J, with 15 bases between. The CDR3 sequence is 15 residues long. The germline gives CDR1 MDHEN, CDR2 SYDVKM. The CDR3 here is CASSSRVRGHEKLFF. The DNA for the CDR3 is TGTGCCAGCAGTTCACGGGTCAGGGGACATGAAAAACTGTTTTTT.